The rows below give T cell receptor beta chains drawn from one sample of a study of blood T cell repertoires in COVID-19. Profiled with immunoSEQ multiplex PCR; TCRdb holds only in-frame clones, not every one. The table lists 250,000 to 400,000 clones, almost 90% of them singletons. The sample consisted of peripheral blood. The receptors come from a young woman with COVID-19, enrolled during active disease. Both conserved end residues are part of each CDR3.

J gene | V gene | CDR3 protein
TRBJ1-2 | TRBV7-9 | CASSLTGAYGYTF
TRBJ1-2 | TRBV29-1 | CSVERGEGGYTF
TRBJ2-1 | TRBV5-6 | CASSWGTKFNEQFF
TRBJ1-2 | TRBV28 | CASSLNSRNGYTF
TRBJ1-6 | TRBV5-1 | CASSLGDRGHAPLHF
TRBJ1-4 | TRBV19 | CASSIALKTGLNEKLFF
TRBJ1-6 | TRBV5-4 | CASSSGDRRDSPLHF
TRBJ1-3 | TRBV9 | CASSVGGTGNTIYF
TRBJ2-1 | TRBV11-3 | CASSLRRGDNEQFF
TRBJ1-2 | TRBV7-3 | CASSLKPGGYGYTF
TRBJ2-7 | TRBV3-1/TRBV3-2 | CASSSRQGSSYEQYF
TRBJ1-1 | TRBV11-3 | CASSSLTGSEPFF
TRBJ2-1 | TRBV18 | CASSQTGLGSYNEQFF
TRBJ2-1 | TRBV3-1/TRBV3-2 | CASSQGPAVSYNEQFF
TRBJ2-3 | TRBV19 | CASSLERADTQYF
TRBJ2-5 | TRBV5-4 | CASSLGGLQETQYF
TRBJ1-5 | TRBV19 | CASRPIGRSNQPQHF
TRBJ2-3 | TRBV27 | CASIFLAGGWSTDTQYF
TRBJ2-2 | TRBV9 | CASSVAGGSGSSTGELFF
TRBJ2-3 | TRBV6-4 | CASSLGLAGASDTQYF
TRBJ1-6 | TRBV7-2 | CASSFRGGDNSPLHF
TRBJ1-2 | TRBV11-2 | CASSLVPGEHGYTF
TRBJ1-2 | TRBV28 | CASSLGSSAGYTF
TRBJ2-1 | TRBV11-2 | CASSSGQGDRQFF
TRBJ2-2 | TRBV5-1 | CASSSGLVGLAGELFF
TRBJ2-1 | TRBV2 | CASSPTSGSYNEQFF
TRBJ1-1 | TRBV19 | CASNADWGRITRKSGSASTFF
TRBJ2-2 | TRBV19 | CASTSRTGGYTGELFF
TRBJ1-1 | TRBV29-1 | CSGTGTGNTEAFF
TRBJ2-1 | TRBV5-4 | CASSLGWASGSSYNEQFF
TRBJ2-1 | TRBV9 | CASSPPQKILGHEQFF
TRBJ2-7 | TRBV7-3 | CASSLSFEDEQYF
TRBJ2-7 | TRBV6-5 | CASTPGHSSYEQYF
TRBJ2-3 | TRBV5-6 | CASSLRTLSAADTQYF
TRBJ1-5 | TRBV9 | CASSAGVTNQPQHF
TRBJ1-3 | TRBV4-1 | CASSPDRDGNTIYF
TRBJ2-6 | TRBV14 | CASSQLSRASGANVLTF
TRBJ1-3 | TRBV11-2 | CASSLTPSRGLRNTIYF
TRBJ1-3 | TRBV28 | CATATGTPLANTIYF
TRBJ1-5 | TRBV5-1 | CASSVDRGSQPQHF
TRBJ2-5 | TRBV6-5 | CASSYSQGGETQYF
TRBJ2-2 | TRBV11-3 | CASSLGGTSNTGELFF
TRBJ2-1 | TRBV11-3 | CASSLAGGGINEQFF
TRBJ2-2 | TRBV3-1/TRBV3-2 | CASSSPATSGRARTGELFF
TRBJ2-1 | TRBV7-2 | CASTEGQAYNEQFF
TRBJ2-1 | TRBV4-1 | CASSQDSERSGNEQFF
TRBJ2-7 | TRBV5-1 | CASSFGGSEQYF
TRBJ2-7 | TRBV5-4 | CASSPGLVGEQYF
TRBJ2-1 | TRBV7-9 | CASSSRLAGGLGNEQFF
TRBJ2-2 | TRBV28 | CASSFLGTRGAGELFF
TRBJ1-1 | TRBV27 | CASTGGRGEGVAFF
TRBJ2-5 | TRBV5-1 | CASGPEDRETQYF
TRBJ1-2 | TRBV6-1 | CASSDRGYGYTF
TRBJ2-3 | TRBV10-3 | CAASGESVLTDTQYF
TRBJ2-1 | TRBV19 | CASSIGGNGYNEQFF